The TCR beta chain under discussion was sequenced for a study of blood T cells in healthy people across ages. The authors ran a second PCR of 7 to 11 cycles using a sample-barcoded 5' primer and a J-beta primer mix. TCRdb analysed the 5' RACE reads with MiXCR anew, one entry per CDR3 protein. The sample consists of around 1,000,000 distinct CDR3 sequences, less than 25% of them appearing once. Trimming stripped 5 bases from V and 0 bases from J, with 11 bases between. The CDR3 has 14 amino acids. CDR1 and CDR2 (germline): LNHNV, YYDKDF (reference sequence). The data were also submitted as part of a second study, on T cells of mothers and their children.

The chain uses TRBV15 and TRBJ2-7; D is unclear. The sequencing sample was made of blood. This clonotype originated in a girl aged 2-10 years in good health. The CDR3 is CATSLDRRSYEQYF. DNA for the CDR3: TGTGCCACCAGCCTAGACCGGCGCTCCTACGAGCAGTACTTC.